The subject of this entry is one T cell receptor (beta chain). Using immunoSEQ multiplex PCR, the repertoire was profiled, and TCRdb retains in-frame clones only, with some absent. Of some 78,000 clones in the sample, approximately 93% were seen once. This record belongs to a study of technical replicates of blood from several donors. Per germline, CDR1 MDHEN and CDR2 SYDVKM. This CDR3 is built from 11 residues. Trimming removed 1 base from V and 5 bases from J, with 3 bases in between. The sequencing input was T cells isolated from PBMCs. The sequence came from a human donor in good health. The chain links TRBV28 to TRBJ2-7, with D unclear. The CDR3, as DNA: TGTGCCAGCAGTTTATACAACGAGCAGTACTTC. Its translation: CASSLYNEQYF.